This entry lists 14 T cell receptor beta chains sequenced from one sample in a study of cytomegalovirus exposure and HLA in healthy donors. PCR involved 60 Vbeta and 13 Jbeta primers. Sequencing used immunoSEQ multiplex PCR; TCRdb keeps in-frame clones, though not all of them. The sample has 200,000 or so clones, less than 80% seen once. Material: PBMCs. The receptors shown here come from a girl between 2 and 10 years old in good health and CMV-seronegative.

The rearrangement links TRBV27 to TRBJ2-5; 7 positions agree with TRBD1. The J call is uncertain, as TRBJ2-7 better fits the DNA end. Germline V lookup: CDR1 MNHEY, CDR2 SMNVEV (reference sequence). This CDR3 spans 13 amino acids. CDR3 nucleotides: TGTGCCAGCAGGTACCAGGGGGCCTACGAGCAGTACTTC. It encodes CASRYQGAYEQYF.

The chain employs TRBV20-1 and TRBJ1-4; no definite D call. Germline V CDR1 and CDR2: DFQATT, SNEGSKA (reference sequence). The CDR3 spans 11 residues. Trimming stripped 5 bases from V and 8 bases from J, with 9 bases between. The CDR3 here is CSAELGEKLFF. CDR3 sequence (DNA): TGCAGTGCTGAACTAGGGGAAAAACTGTTTTTT.

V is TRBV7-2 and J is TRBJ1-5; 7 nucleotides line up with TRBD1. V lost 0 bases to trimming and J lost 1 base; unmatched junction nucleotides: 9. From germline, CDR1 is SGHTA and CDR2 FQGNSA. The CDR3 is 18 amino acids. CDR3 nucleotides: TGTGCCAGCAGCTTAGCCAAAGACAGGGCGGCGAGCAATCAGCCCCAGCATTTT. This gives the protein CASSLAKDRAASNQPQHF.

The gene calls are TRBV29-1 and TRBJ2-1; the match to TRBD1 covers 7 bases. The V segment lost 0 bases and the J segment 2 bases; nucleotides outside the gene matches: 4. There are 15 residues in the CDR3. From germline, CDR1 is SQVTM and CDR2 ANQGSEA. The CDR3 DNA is TGCAGCGTTGAAGATGCCGGGACAGCCTACAATGAGCAGTTCTTC. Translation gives CSVEDAGTAYNEQFF.

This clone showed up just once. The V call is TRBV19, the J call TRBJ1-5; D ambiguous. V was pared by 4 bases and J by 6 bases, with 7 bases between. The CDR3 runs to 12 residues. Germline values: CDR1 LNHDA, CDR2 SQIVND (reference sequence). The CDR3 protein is CASSNMFQPQHF. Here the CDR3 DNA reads TGTGCCAGTAGTAATATGTTTCAGCCCCAGCATTTT.

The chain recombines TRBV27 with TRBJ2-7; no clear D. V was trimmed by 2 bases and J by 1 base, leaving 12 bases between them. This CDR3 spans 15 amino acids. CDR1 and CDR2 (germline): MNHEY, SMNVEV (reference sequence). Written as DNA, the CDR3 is TGTGCCAGCAGTTTAGAACAAGGAGTTTCCTACGAGCAGTACTTC. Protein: CASSLEQGVSYEQYF.

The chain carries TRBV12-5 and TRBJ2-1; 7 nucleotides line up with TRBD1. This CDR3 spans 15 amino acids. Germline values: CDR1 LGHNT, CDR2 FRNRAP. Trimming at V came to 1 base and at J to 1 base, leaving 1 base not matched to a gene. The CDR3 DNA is TGTGCTAGTGGTTTGGGGGGACAGTCCTACAATGAGCAGTTCTTC. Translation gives CASGLGGQSYNEQFF.

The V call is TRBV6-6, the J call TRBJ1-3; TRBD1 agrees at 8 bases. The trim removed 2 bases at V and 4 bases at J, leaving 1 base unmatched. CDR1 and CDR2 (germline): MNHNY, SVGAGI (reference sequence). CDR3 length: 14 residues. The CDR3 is CASSYGQGGNTIYF. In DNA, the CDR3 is TGTGCCAGCAGTTACGGACAGGGCGGAAACACCATATATTTT.

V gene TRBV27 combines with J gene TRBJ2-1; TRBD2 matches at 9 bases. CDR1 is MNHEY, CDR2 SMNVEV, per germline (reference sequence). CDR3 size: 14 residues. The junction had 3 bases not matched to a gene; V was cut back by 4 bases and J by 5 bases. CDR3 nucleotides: TGTGCCAGCAGTTACCTAGCGGGAAACAATGAGCAGTTCTTC. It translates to CASSYLAGNNEQFF.

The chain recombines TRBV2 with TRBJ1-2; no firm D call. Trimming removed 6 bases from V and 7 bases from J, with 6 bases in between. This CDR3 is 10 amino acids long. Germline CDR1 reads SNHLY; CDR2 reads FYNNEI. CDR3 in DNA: TGTGCCAGCAGAACAGCTGGCTACACCTTC. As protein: CASRTAGYTF.

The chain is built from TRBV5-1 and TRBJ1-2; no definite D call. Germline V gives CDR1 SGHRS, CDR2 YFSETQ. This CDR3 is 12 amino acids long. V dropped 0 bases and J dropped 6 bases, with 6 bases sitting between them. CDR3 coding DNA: TGCGCCAGCAGCTTGGCTACGGATGGCTACACCTTC. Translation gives CASSLATDGYTF.

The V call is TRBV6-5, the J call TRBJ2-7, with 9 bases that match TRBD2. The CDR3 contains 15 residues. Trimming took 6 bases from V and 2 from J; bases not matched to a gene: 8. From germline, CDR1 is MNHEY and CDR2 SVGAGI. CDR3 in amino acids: CASSGGLARTYEQYF. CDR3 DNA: TGTGCCAGCAGCGGCGGACTAGCGCGAACCTACGAGCAGTACTTC.

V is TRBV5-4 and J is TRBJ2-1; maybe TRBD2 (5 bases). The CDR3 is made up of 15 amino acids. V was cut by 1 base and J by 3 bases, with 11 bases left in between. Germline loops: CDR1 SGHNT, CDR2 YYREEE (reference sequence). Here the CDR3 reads CASSLSGRNYNEQFF. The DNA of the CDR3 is TGTGCCAGCAGCTTGAGCGGACGCAACTACAATGAGCAGTTCTTC.

CDR3 sequence (DNA): TGTGCCAGCAGGACATTGACTAGCGGGAATTTGGGCGGGGAGCTGTTTTTT. This gives the protein CASRTLTSGNLGGELFF. V is TRBV11-2 and J is TRBJ2-2, with TRBD2 matching 11 bases. Germline-derived CDR1 and CDR2 are SGHAT and FQNNGV. V lost 6 bases and J lost 7; bases outside the gene matches: 13. CDR3 length equals 17 residues.